These T cell receptor beta chains were read from a single sample in a study of blood T cells in healthy people across ages. TCRdb called the 5' RACE reads again in MiXCR, with one record for every CDR3 protein. Here the sample spans about 940,000 distinct CDR3 sequences, 48% being singletons. Material: blood. These receptor sequences come from a man in his thirties or forties in good health. Each CDR3 is given with its conserved first and last residue. The D gene is left open where the match is weak. Some rows have no size entry. The others give once, few or many, or a class for an expanded clone.

j_call clone_size d_call v_call cdr3_aa cdr3_nt
TRBJ2-7 few TRBD1 TRBV11-2 CASSFGQGEYEQYF TGTGCCAGCAGCTTCGGACAGGGGGAGTACGAGCAGTACTTC
TRBJ2-5 few - TRBV20-1 CSARLHTMETQYF TGCAGTGCTAGACTCCACACCATGGAGACCCAGTACTTC
TRBJ1-5 few - TRBV6-1 CASSPGTPYSNQPQHF TGTGCCAGCAGTCCCGGGACACCTTATAGCAATCAGCCCCAGCATTTT
TRBJ1-1 - - TRBV27 CASSFTMNTEAFF TGTGCCAGCAGTTTCACAATGAACACTGAAGCTTTCTTT
TRBJ2-3 few - TRBV9 CASSAPWREDTQYF TGTGCCAGCAGCGCCCCCTGGAGGGAGGATACGCAGTATTTT
TRBJ2-5 - TRBD2 TRBV6-2/TRBV6-3 CASSWTSPQETQYF TGTGCCAGCAGTTGGACTAGCCCCCAAGAGACCCAGTACTTC
TRBJ1-4 few - TRBV29-1 CSVLPGGEKLFF TGCAGCGTTCTCCCGGGAGGGGAAAAACTGTTTTTT
TRBJ1-1 - - TRBV3-1 CASSQETLKRNTEAFF TGTGCCAGCAGCCAAGAAACCCTTAAAAGGAACACTGAAGCTTTCTTT
TRBJ1-1 - TRBD1 TRBV29-1 CSVDPSDRGVWGTEAFF TGCAGCGTTGACCCCTCCGACAGGGGAGTTTGGGGCACTGAAGCTTTCTTT
TRBJ2-5 - TRBD2 TRBV4-1 CASSLTSGGALETQYF TGCGCCAGCAGCCTTACTAGCGGGGGGGCTCTGGAGACCCAGTACTTC
TRBJ2-5 many - TRBV9 CASSVGATGAQETQYF TGTGCCAGCAGCGTTGGTGCGACGGGTGCCCAAGAGACCCAGTACTTC
TRBJ2-6 - - TRBV6-2/TRBV6-3 CASSFPGSGANVLTF TGTGCCAGCAGTTTCCCAGGGTCCGGGGCCAACGTCCTGACTTTC
TRBJ2-3 few - TRBV7-9 CASSLFPGDTQYF TGTGCCAGCAGCTTATTTCCCGGAGATACGCAGTATTTT
TRBJ2-3 - TRBD1 TRBV20-1 CSASAAQGISDTQYF TGCAGTGCTAGTGCGGCACAGGGGATCTCAGATACGCAGTATTTT
TRBJ2-1 - - TRBV14 CASSQGGQIYNEQFF TGTGCCAGCAGCCAAGGAGGACAGATCTACAATGAGCAGTTCTTC
TRBJ2-7 few TRBD2 TRBV5-4 CASSTTSVSYEQYF TGTGCCAGCAGCACGACTAGCGTCTCCTACGAGCAGTACTTC
TRBJ2-3 few - TRBV6-2/TRBV6-3 CASSYGGGPGDTQYF TGTGCCAGCAGTTACGGCGGGGGCCCGGGAGATACGCAGTATTTT
TRBJ2-7 - - TRBV5-1 CAGSLERYEQYF TGCGCCGGCAGCTTGGAGCGCTACGAGCAGTACTTC
TRBJ2-4 - TRBD1 TRBV2 CASRWDRPLKNIQYF TGTGCCAGCCGATGGGACAGGCCGCTCAAAAACATTCAGTACTTC
TRBJ2-1 - - TRBV5-1 CASSTDSALYNEQFF TGCGCCAGCAGCACCGACTCCGCCCTGTACAATGAGCAGTTCTTC
TRBJ2-5 few - TRBV4-1 CASSQGYPGQETQYF TGCGCCAGCAGCCAAGGCTATCCAGGCCAAGAGACCCAGTACTTC
TRBJ2-7 - - TRBV6-5 CASSAGRYEQYF TGTGCCAGCAGTGCAGGGAGATACGAGCAGTACTTC
TRBJ2-5 - - TRBV6-2/TRBV6-3 CASSTDRDGVPQETQYF TGTGCCAGCAGTACAGACCGGGACGGAGTACCCCAAGAGACCCAGTACTTC
TRBJ1-5 - - TRBV20-1 CSARTSLGSNQPQHF TGCAGTGCTAGGACATCCCTGGGCAGCAATCAGCCCCAGCATTTT